The 12 T cell receptor beta chains reported below all come from one sample, sequenced in a study of Graves' ophthalmopathy and Graves' hyperthyroidism. Using RNA transcripts, the TCR beta CDR3 regions were amplified. HTBI primers were employed in first-round RT-PCR, then a second-round multiplex PCR followed. TCRdb reprocessed the multiplex PCR reads with MiXCR, giving one entry per CDR3 protein. The sample lists 300,000 to 400,000 distinct CDR3 sequences, 15% to 20% occurring once. The specimen was peripheral blood. The receptors derive from an adult woman with stable Graves' hyperthyroidism.

The CDR3 region has the DNA TGTGCCAGCAGCCGGGAGCCTAACACTGAAGCTTTCTTT. It codes for CASSREPNTEAFF. The chain carries TRBV7-8 and TRBJ1-1; D gene unclear. The germline gives CDR1 SGHVS, CDR2 FQNEAQ. Trimming removed 5 bases at V and 2 bases at J, with 9 bases between. The length of the CDR3 is 13 residues.

This clonotype has at least ten counts. The V and J genes are TRBV12-5 and TRBJ1-1; maybe TRBD1 (5 bases). Germline CDR1 and CDR2: LGHNT and FRNRAP. The V end was cut by 7 bases, the J end by 6 bases, with 15 bases between. The CDR3 is 13 amino acids. CDR3 DNA: TGTGCTAGTGCCCGTGGTGGGGGTTCTGAAGCTTTCTTT. It is translated as CASARGGGSEAFF.

The table lists this clonotype with many counts. The J gene is TRBJ2-5, the V gene TRBV30; unclear D gene. The V and J ends lost 5 bases and 1 base respectively, with 14 bases between them. Per germline, CDR1 GTSNPN and CDR2 SVGIG (reference sequence). This CDR3 is 14 amino acids long. CDR3 region: CAWCWRLAQETQYF. DNA for the CDR3: TGTGCCTGGTGCTGGCGCCTCGCCCAAGAGACCCAGTACTTC.

CDR3 sequence (DNA): TGCAGTGCTAGCGGGACAGGGGGCAGGGCCCAGTACTTC. As protein: CSASGTGGRAQYF. The chain employs TRBV20-1 and TRBJ2-5; 12 bases fit TRBD1. V was pared by 3 bases and J by 9 bases, with 5 bases of the junction left unmatched. CDR1 DFQATT and CDR2 SNEGSKA come from the germline V gene (reference sequence). The CDR3 spans 13 residues.

The chain is built from TRBV28 and TRBJ2-5; unclear D gene. The CDR3 consists of 15 residues. Germline values: CDR1 MDHEN, CDR2 SYDVKM. Trimming removed 4 bases at V and 5 bases at J, with 17 bases between. This chain's CDR3 is CASSSPSASWETQYF. Written as DNA, the CDR3 is TGTGCCAGCAGTTCCCCCTCGGCCTCCTGGGAGACCCAGTACTTC.

This clonotype was picked up many times. The chain joins TRBV28 to TRBJ2-7, with 8 nucleotides matching TRBD2. V trimming: 3 bases; J trimming: 2 bases; junction bases outside the gene matches: 6. The CDR3 extends over 15 amino acids. Per the germline V gene, CDR1 is MDHEN and CDR2 is SYDVKM. As DNA, the CDR3 is TGTGCCAGCAGTTTCGCTCGGGAGGGCCCCTACGAGCAGTACTTC. This encodes CASSFAREGPYEQYF.

The chain is built from TRBV12-3 or TRBV12-4 and TRBJ2-5; no reliable D call. This CDR3 has 13 amino acids. V was trimmed by 3 bases and J by 5 bases, leaving 10 bases between them. CDR3 bases: TGTGCCAGCAGTTTGCGCCCGTTTGAGACCCAGTACTTC. This sequence encodes CASSLRPFETQYF.

This clonotype has at least ten counts. This chain uses TRBV6-5 with TRBJ2-7; D is unresolved. The V gene's germline CDR1 is MNHEY and CDR2 SVGAGI. The CDR3 sequence is 11 residues long. Trimming removed 2 bases at V and 6 bases at J, with 5 bases between. CDR3: CASSYLPEQYF. In DNA form, the CDR3 reads TGTGCCAGCAGTTACCTCCCCGAGCAGTACTTC.

This clonotype has at least ten counts. The gene calls are TRBV28 and TRBJ2-7; TRBD2 matches 7 bases. The CDR3 spans 17 residues. Losses at the gene ends were 5 bases for V and 0 bases for J; bases not matched to a gene: 13. Germline values: CDR1 MDHEN, CDR2 SYDVKM. CDR3 residues: CASSPRPLAMSSYEQYF. The CDR3, as DNA: TGTGCCAGCAGTCCACGGCCACTAGCGATGAGCTCCTACGAGCAGTACTTC.

There are many counts of this clonotype. The chain has TRBV12-3 or TRBV12-4 and TRBJ1-1, with a possible D match to TRBD1 (5 bases). Trimming took off 4 bases at V and 6 bases at J, with 9 bases between the two ends. This CDR3 has 12 residues. This CDR3 is CASSSGQPEAFF. Here the CDR3 DNA reads TGTGCCAGCAGTTCCGGACAACCTGAAGCTTTCTTT.

This clonotype was counted ten times or more. The J gene is TRBJ2-7, the V gene TRBV6-2 or TRBV6-3; 8 bases are shared with TRBD2. CDR3 length: 13 amino acids. Germline V CDR1 and CDR2: MNHEY, SVGEGT. The V and J ends lost 5 bases and 7 bases, in that order; junction bases with no gene match: 7. The CDR3 reads CASSTRGLAEQYF. The DNA of the CDR3 is TGTGCCAGCAGTACCCGAGGACTAGCTGAGCAGTACTTC.

This clonotype has just a few counts. CDR3 nucleotides: TGTGCCAGCTCACCACCGGAGCGGGGGCACCCTGGAAACACCATATATTTT. Translating it yields CASSPPERGHPGNTIYF. The genes are TRBV18 and TRBJ1-3; the D gene is possibly TRBD1 (6 bases). Looked up from germline, CDR1 is KGHSH and CDR2 is LQKENI. There are 17 residues in the CDR3. Trimming removed 0 bases at V and 2 bases at J, with 14 bases between. The variable domain in full, with the rest retrieved from reference TRBV18 and TRBJ1-3, is NAGVMQNPRHLVRRRGQEARLRCSPMKGHSHVYWYRQLPEEGLKFMVYLQKENIIDESGMPKERFSAEFPKEGPSILRIQQVVRGDSAAYFCASSPPERGHPGNTIYFGEGSWLTVV.